This passage covers 18 T cell receptor beta chains from one sample sequenced in a study of T cells in Graves' hyperthyroidism and ophthalmopathy. Researchers amplified the TCR beta CDR3 regions from RNA transcripts. HTBI primers drove first-round RT-PCR of the TCR CDR3. From the multiplex PCR reads, TCRdb called clonotypes with MiXCR, one entry per CDR3 protein. The sample holds hundreds of thousands of distinct CDR3 sequences, approximately 15% seen once. The sample was blood. Source of these receptors: a woman aged 50 to 65 with Graves' ophthalmopathy.

This chain uses TRBV4-2 with TRBJ2-4, with D unclear. Germline CDR1 reads LGHNA; CDR2 reads YNFKEQ. The V end was cut by 0 bases, the J end by 0 bases, with 12 bases between. CDR3 length equals 17 residues. CDR3 sequence (DNA): TGTGCCAGCAGCCAAGATAGAGGAGATCTAGCCAAAAACATTCAGTACTTC. Translated: CASSQDRGDLAKNIQYF.

A word on this clonotype: One end of the junction varies from germline; a read error may be responsible. The chain links TRBV3-1 to TRBJ1-2, with a weak D call TRBD1 (6 bases). The germline CDR1 and CDR2 sequences are LGHDT and YNNKEL (reference sequence). CDR3 length: 13 amino acids. CDR3: CASCQQGLYGYTF. The DNA of the CDR3 is TGTGCCAGCTGCCAACAGGGACTTTATGGCTACACCTTC.

This clonotype was counted ten times or more. This chain uses TRBV30 with TRBJ1-6, with 9 positions matching TRBD1. In germline, CDR1 is GTSNPN, CDR2 SVGIG (reference sequence). V gave up 4 bases and J gave up 7 bases; unmatched junction bases: 5. The CDR3 is 14 residues long. The chain's CDR3 is CAWNKGQGNSPLHF. For the CDR3, the DNA is TGTGCCTGGAATAAAGGACAGGGGAATTCACCCCTCCACTTT.

This clonotype was observed at least ten times. V is TRBV20-1 and J is TRBJ2-7; TRBD2 matches 9 bases. The CDR3 covers 15 residues. From germline, CDR1 is DFQATT and CDR2 SNEGSKA (reference sequence). V lost 0 bases, J lost 3 bases, and 6 bases stayed unmatched. The CDR3 coding sequence is TGCAGTGCTAGAGATCCTAGCGGGACCTACTACGAGCAGTACTTC. This codes for CSARDPSGTYYEQYF.

This clonotype was observed many times. The J gene is TRBJ2-5, the V gene TRBV12-3 or TRBV12-4; D is unclear. The CDR3 extends over 14 amino acids. V lost 3 bases to trimming and J lost 1 base, with 9 bases between them. Here the CDR3 DNA reads TGTGCCAGCAGTTTTCGAAGAATCCAAGAGACCCAGTACTTC. It is translated as CASSFRRIQETQYF.

This chain links TRBV15 with TRBJ2-1; 8 bases are a match to TRBD1. The CDR3 is made up of 16 amino acids. Germline V gene data show CDR1 as LNHNV and CDR2 as YYDKDF (reference sequence). Trimming cost V 1 base and J 6 bases; bases outside gene matches: 8. CDR3 protein: CATSRGWDRKGNEQFF. The CDR3 nucleotides are TGTGCCACCAGCAGAGGTTGGGACAGGAAGGGCAATGAGCAGTTCTTC.

In this sample, this clonotype turned up many times. The CDR3, as DNA: TGCGCCAGCAGCCTCGGGGAGGGGATGTCCTACGAGCAGTACTTC. Encoded protein: CASSLGEGMSYEQYF. The gene calls are TRBV5-1 and TRBJ2-7; 7 nucleotides align to TRBD2. The CDR3 consists of 15 residues. V trimming: 4 bases; J trimming: 1 base; junction bases outside the gene matches: 8. CDR1 is SGHRS, CDR2 YFSETQ, per germline.

There are many counts of this clonotype. The chain carries TRBV7-2 and TRBJ1-1; D call uncertain. Germline assignment: CDR1 SGHTA and CDR2 FQGNSA. With 3 bases removed from V and 8 bases from J, the gap between germline ends came to 4 bases. The CDR3 totals 10 residues. DNA of the CDR3: TGTGCCAGCAGCTTGGAGGAAGCTTTCTTT. This gives the protein CASSLEEAFF.

This clonotype has a handful of counts. The V call is TRBV11-1, the J call TRBJ1-2; 9 bases match TRBD1. V lost 5 bases to trimming and J lost 8 bases; unmatched junction nucleotides: 15. CDR1 SGHAT and CDR2 FQDESV come from the germline V gene (reference sequence). The CDR3 totals 16 residues. The CDR3 region has the DNA TGTGCCAGCAGCGCACTCAGACAGGGGGTGATGGTGGGCTACACCTTC. This codes for CASSALRQGVMVGYTF.

This clonotype was detected many times. The chain carries TRBV27 and TRBJ2-3, with D perhaps TRBD1 (5 bases). The CDR3 is 14 residues long. CDR1 MNHEY and CDR2 SMNVEV come from the germline V gene (reference sequence). Trimming took 6 bases from V and 0 from J, leaving 10 bases between them. The CDR3, as DNA: TGTGCCAGCAGAACAGGCGTTAGCACAGATACGCAGTATTTT. It specifies CASRTGVSTDTQYF.

This clonotype was seen more than once but under ten times. J is TRBJ2-3 and V is TRBV4-2, with 7 positions matching TRBD1. Losses at the gene ends were 5 bases for V and 2 bases for J; bases not matched to a gene: 7. From germline, CDR1 is LGHNA and CDR2 YNFKEQ. The CDR3 spans 15 residues. The DNA for the CDR3 is TGTGCCAGCAGCGAGGGACAGAAAGACACAGATACGCAGTATTTT. Translated, it gives CASSEGQKDTDTQYF.

This clonotype was found a few times. This CDR3 is CASSYLPGTGVYF. DNA of the CDR3: TGTGCCAGCAGTTACTTACCCGGGACAGGGGTGTACTTC. The chain employs TRBV6-2 or TRBV6-3 and TRBJ2-5; TRBD1 matches at 10 bases. Germline assignment: CDR1 MNHEY and CDR2 SVGEGT. V lost 1 base to trimming and J lost 13 bases; unmatched junction nucleotides: 6. The CDR3 has 13 amino acids.

At least ten counts were recorded for this clonotype. The chain combines TRBV28 with TRBJ2-5; D perhaps matches TRBD1 (6 bases). Germline V gene data show CDR1 as MDHEN and CDR2 as SYDVKM. The CDR3 covers 13 residues. With 7 bases removed from V and 3 bases from J, the gap between germline ends came to 12 bases. In nucleotides, the CDR3 is TGTGCCAGCACCGTTCGACAGGAAGAGACCCAGTACTTC. Protein product: CASTVRQEETQYF.

This clonotype was seen only a few times. This chain joins TRBV2 and TRBJ2-2, with 10 nucleotides matching TRBD1. V trimming: 6 bases; J trimming: 4 bases; junction bases outside the gene matches: 5. In germline, CDR1 is SNHLY, CDR2 FYNNEI. The CDR3 extends over 15 amino acids. CDR3: CASSRDRGPTGELFF. CDR3 in DNA: TGTGCCAGCAGCCGGGACAGGGGTCCCACCGGGGAGCTGTTTTTT.

This clonotype has a handful of counts. The chain combines TRBV20-1 with TRBJ1-2; TRBD1 matches at 8 bases. Germline trimming cut 0 bases from V and 4 bases from J; bases unmatched to any gene: 1. The CDR3 totals 13 residues. CDR1 and CDR2 from the germline V gene are DFQATT and SNEGSKA (reference sequence). The CDR3 protein is CSAREDRGYGYTF. The CDR3, as DNA: TGCAGTGCTAGAGAAGACAGGGGCTATGGCTACACCTTC.

This clonotype has ten or more counts. The J gene is TRBJ1-6, the V gene TRBV7-2; D is perhaps TRBD1 (5 bases). The CDR3 length is 18 residues. Germline V gene sequence: CDR1 SGHTA, CDR2 FQGNSA. V lost 0 bases to trimming and J lost 1 base, with 13 bases between them. CDR3 DNA sequence: TGTGCCAGCAGCTTAGCGGATAGGGGAAGGTCCTATAATTCACCCCTCCACTTT. This codes for CASSLADRGRSYNSPLHF.

This clonotype has ten or more counts. The genes are TRBV28 and TRBJ2-2; 12 nucleotides line up with TRBD2. This CDR3 spans 16 amino acids. J gave up 6 bases and V 3 bases, and 5 bases lay outside the gene matches. Germline values: CDR1 MDHEN, CDR2 SYDVKM. This CDR3 is CASSFLLAGGAGELFF. As DNA, the CDR3 is TGTGCCAGCAGTTTCTTACTAGCGGGAGGTGCCGGGGAGCTGTTTTTT.

This clonotype was observed many times. The rearrangement links TRBV24-1 to TRBJ2-5; 9 bases match TRBD1. Germline CDR1 KGHDR, CDR2 SFDVKD. V was clipped by 3 bases and J by 4 bases; unmatched bases: 8. The CDR3 contains 16 residues. This chain's CDR3 is CATSDGGTGLGETQYF. CDR3 DNA: TGTGCCACCAGTGATGGGGGGACAGGGTTGGGAGAGACCCAGTACTTC.